A single sample is the source of the 4 T cell receptor beta chains below, sequenced in a study of T cell changes during pregnancy in multiple sclerosis. The assay was immunoSEQ multiplex PCR, and TCRdb's table has in-frame clones only and misses some. The data contain around 58,000 clones, 91% of them singletons. The sample in question was peripheral blood, obtained before pregnancy. These receptors were collected from a female donor with multiple sclerosis, enrolled in a pregnancy study.

The V and J genes are TRBV20-1 and TRBJ2-3; D not certain. CDR1 and CDR2 (germline): DFQATT, SNEGSKA (reference sequence). The V end was cut by 7 bases, the J end by 1 base, with 6 bases between. The CDR3 length is 11 residues. The CDR3 bases are TGCAGTGTAGTGGGCACAGATACGCAGTATTTT. Its protein product is CSVVGTDTQYF.

This clone was detected only a few times. The V and J genes are TRBV18 and TRBJ2-1; D ambiguous. Trimming removed 6 bases from V and 5 bases from J, with 11 bases in between. The CDR3 loop spans 13 amino acids. Germline V gene lookup returns CDR1 KGHSH and CDR2 LQKENI. This chain's CDR3 is CASSPTLDNEQFF. As DNA, the CDR3 is TGTGCCAGCTCCCCAACGCTAGACAATGAGCAGTTCTTC. The full variable domain, with the rest looked up from reference TRBV18 and TRBJ2-1, is NAGVMQNPRHLVRRRGQEARLRCSPMKGHSHVYWYRQLPEEGLKFMVYLQKENIIDESGMPKERFSAEFPKEGPSILRIQQVVRGDSAAYFCASSPTLDNEQFFGPGTRLTVL.

The V and J genes are TRBV7-8 and TRBJ2-1; 7 bases line up with TRBD2. The germline V gene encodes CDR1 SGHVS and CDR2 FQNEAQ. Trimming removed 4 bases from V and 0 bases from J; junction bases left unmatched: 6. The CDR3 length is 16 residues. CDR3 nucleotides: TGTGCCAGCAGCTCCGAGCGGGGAGGCTCCTACAATGAGCAGTTCTTC. It specifies CASSSERGGSYNEQFF.

The CDR3 DNA is TGTGCCAGCAGCCTGACAGGGGCCGCGAATCAGCCCCAGCATTTT. Its protein is CASSLTGAANQPQHF. This sequence joins TRBV6-6 and TRBJ1-5; 8 positions agree with TRBD1. The CDR3 has 15 amino acids. V lost 6 bases and J lost 4; bases outside the gene matches: 8. Germline CDR1 is MNHNY and CDR2 is SVGAGI (reference sequence).